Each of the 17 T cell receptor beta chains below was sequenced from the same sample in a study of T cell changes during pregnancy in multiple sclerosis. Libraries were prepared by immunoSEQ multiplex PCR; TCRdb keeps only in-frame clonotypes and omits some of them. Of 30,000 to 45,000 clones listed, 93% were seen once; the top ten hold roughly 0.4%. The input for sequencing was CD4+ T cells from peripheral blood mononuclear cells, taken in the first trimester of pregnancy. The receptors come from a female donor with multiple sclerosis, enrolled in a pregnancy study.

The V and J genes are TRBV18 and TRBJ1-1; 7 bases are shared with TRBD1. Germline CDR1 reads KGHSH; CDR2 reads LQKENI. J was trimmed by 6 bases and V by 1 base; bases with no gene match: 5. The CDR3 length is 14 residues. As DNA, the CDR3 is TGTGCCAGCTCACCACTGACAGGGCTTTCTGAAGCTTTCTTT. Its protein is CASSPLTGLSEAFF.

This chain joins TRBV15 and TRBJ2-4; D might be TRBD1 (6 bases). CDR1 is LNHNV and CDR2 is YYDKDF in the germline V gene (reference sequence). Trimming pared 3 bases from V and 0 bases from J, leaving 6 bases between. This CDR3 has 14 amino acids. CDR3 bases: TGTGCCACCAGCAGGACAGGAGCCAAAAACATTCAGTACTTC. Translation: CATSRTGAKNIQYF.

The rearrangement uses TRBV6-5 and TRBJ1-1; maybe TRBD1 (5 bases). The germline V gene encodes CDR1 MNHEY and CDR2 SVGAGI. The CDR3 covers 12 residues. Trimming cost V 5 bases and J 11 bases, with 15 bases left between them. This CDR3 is CASSPPGTLAFF. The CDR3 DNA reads TGTGCCAGCAGTCCCCCCGGGACTCTGGCTTTCTTT.

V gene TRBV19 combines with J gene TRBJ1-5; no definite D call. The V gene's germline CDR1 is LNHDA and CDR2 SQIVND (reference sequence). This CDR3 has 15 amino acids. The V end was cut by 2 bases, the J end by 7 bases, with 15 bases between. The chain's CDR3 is CASSIKFAGGQPQHF. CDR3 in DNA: TGTGCCAGTAGTATAAAGTTTGCAGGAGGGCAGCCCCAGCATTTT.

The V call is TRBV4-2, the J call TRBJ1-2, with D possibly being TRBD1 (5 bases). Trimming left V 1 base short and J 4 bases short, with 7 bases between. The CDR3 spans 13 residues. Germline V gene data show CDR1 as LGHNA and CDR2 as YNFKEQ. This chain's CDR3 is CASSQGGVYGYTF. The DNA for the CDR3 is TGTGCCAGCAGCCAAGGGGGGGTCTATGGCTACACCTTC.

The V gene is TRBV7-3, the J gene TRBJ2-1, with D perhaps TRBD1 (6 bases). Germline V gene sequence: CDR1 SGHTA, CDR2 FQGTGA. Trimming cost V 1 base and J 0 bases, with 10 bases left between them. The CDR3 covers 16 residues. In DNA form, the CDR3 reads TGTGCCAGCAGCTTAAGGGCAGGGGACTCCTACAATGAGCAGTTCTTC. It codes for CASSLRAGDSYNEQFF.

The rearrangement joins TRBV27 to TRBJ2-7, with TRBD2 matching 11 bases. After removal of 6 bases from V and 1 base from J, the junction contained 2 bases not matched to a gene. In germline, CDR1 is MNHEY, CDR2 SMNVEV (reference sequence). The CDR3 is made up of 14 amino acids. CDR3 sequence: CASRLAGVSYEQYF. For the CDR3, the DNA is TGTGCCAGCAGACTAGCGGGGGTGTCCTACGAGCAGTACTTC.

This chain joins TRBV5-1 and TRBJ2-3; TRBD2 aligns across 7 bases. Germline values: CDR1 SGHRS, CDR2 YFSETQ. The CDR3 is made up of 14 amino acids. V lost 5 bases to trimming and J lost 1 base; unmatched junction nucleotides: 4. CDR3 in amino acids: CASRGSGGTDTQYF. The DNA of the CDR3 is TGCGCCAGCAGAGGGAGCGGGGGCACAGATACGCAGTATTTT.

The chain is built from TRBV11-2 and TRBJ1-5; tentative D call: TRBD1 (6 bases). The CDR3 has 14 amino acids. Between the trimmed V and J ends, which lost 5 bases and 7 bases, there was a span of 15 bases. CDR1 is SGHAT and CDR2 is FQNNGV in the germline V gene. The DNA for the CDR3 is TGTGCCAGCAGCCAAACAGGGCTGCGGCAGCCCCAGCATTTT. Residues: CASSQTGLRQPQHF.

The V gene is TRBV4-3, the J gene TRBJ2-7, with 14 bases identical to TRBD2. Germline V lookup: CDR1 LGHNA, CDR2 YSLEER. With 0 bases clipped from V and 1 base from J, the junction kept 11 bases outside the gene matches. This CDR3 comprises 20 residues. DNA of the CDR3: TGCGCCAGCAGCCAAGACGGGGGGACTAGCGGGGGACTAAGTTCCTACGAGCAGTACTTC. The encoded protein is CASSQDGGTSGGLSSYEQYF.

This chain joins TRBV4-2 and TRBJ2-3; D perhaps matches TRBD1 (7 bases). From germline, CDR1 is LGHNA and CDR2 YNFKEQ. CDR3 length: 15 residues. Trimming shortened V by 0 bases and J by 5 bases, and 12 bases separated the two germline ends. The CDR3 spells CASSQEGQGGDTQYF. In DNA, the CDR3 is TGTGCCAGCAGCCAAGAAGGTCAGGGGGGAGATACGCAGTATTTT.

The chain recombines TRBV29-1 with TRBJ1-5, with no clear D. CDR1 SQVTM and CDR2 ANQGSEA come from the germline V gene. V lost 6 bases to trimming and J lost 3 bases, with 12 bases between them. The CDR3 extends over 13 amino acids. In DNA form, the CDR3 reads TGCAGCGTGGGCCGGGATTACAATCAGCCCCAGCATTTT. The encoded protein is CSVGRDYNQPQHF.

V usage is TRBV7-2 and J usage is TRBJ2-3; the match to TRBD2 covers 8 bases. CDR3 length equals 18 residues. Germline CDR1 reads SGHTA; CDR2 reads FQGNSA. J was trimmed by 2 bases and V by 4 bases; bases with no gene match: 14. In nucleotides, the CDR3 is TGTGCCAGCAGCTCACCCCCCGGTGCGGGGGGCCTCACAGATACGCAGTATTTT. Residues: CASSSPPGAGGLTDTQYF. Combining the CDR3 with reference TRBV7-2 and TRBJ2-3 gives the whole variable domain GAGVSQSPSNKVTEKGKDVELRCDPISGHTALYWYRQSLGQGLEFLIYFQGNSAPDKSGLPSDRFSAERTGGSVSTLTIQRTQQEDSAVYLCASSSPPGAGGLTDTQYFGPGTRLTVL.

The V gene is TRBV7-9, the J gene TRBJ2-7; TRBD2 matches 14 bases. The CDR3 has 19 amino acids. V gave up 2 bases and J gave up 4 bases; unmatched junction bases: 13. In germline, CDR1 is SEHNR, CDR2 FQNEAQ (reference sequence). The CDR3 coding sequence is TGTGCCAGCAGCTTACTCCAGGGACTAGCGGGAGTTCTGGGTTACGAGCAGTACTTC. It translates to CASSLLQGLAGVLGYEQYF.

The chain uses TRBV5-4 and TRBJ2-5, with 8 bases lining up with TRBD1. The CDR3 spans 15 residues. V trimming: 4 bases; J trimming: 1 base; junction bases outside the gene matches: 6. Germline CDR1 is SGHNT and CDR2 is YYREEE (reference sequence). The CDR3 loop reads CASSLWTGPQETQYF. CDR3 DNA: TGTGCCAGCAGCCTATGGACAGGGCCCCAAGAGACCCAGTACTTC.

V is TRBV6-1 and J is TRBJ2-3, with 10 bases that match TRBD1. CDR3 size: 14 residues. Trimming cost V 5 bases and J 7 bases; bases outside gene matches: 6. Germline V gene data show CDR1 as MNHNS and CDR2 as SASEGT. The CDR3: CASSRDRGVYTQYF. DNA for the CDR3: TGTGCCAGCAGTCGGGACAGGGGTGTATATACGCAGTATTTT.

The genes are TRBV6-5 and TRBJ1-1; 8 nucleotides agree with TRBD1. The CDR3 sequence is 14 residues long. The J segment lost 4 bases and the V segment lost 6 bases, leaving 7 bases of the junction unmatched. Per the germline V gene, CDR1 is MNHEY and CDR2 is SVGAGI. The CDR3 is CASRTRQGSTEAFF. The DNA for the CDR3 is TGTGCCAGCAGGACCCGACAGGGGAGCACTGAAGCTTTCTTT.